What follows is one TCR beta chain and its context. Its antigen remains unknown. These data are taken from a study of T cells in narcolepsy. Study-level results: Healthy controls reportedly lacked the autoreactive clonotypes serially found in patients' blood. Autoreactive clone sequences were missing from some blood memory CD4+ repertoires.

V was trimmed by 2 bases and J by 3 bases, leaving 9 bases between them. The germline V gene encodes CDR1 SGHRS and CDR2 YFSETQ. The CDR3 is 13 residues long. Generated by immunoSEQ multiplex PCR, the TCRdb table keeps only in-frame clones and is missing some. The table shows under 35,000 clones, with 75% to 85% occurring only once. The TCR sequence derives from a human donor with narcolepsy. The chain employs TRBV5-1 and TRBJ2-7, with D possibly TRBD2 on 5 matching bases. Sequencing used CD45RA- memory CD4+ T cells from PBMCs. The CDR3 here is CASSFREGYEQYF. The CDR3 DNA reads as TGCGCCAGCAGCTTTCGTGAGGGCTACGAGCAGTACTTC.